These 18 T cell receptor beta chains share one sample of origin, sequenced in a study of Ad26.COV2.S vaccination and SARS-CoV-2 variants. Clones were sequenced by immunoSEQ multiplex PCR, and TCRdb holds only the in-frame ones, with some missing. The sample records around 450,000 clones, roughly nine tenths being singletons. Treatment described: some 20 received Ad26.COV2.S at low or high dose, single or two shots; 5 received placebo; per-sample allocation not given. Samples were taken on day 63 after the first vaccine or placebo injection. Material: peripheral blood, obtained in a trial of Ad26.COV2.S vaccine versus placebo. The receptors were sampled from a person aged 18 to 59 who received the Ad26.COV2.S COVID-19 vaccine or a placebo.

This clone was observed a few times. The chain recombines TRBV27 with TRBJ1-6; 10 bases align to TRBD1. Losses at the gene ends were 7 bases for V and 9 bases for J; bases not matched to a gene: 9. CDR1 is MNHEY and CDR2 is SMNVEV in the germline V gene (reference sequence). The CDR3 loop spans 15 amino acids. The CDR3 DNA reads as TGTGCCAGCAACCCGACAGGGGGCCTCGTTTCACCCCTCCACTTT. This sequence encodes CASNPTGGLVSPLHF.

The rearrangement uses TRBV2 and TRBJ2-5; TRBD2 is a possible D gene (5 bases). V was trimmed by 6 bases and J by 5 bases, leaving 16 bases between them. CDR1 is SNHLY, CDR2 FYNNEI, per germline. The CDR3 length is 14 residues. As DNA, the CDR3 is TGTGCCAGCAGAGATGGCCGTTGGGAGGAGACCCAGTACTTC. Its translation is CASRDGRWEETQYF.

The chain carries TRBV9 and TRBJ2-3; D gene uncertain. CDR1 SGDLS and CDR2 YYNGEE come from the germline V gene. The CDR3 runs to 14 residues. Trimming removed 1 base at V and 3 bases at J, with 9 bases between. The CDR3 coding sequence is TGTGCCAGCAGCGTAAACAGCATAACAGATACGCAGTATTTT. Translation gives CASSVNSITDTQYF.

The genes are TRBV7-2 and TRBJ1-2; TRBD1 agrees at 7 bases. This CDR3 is 15 amino acids long. V gave up 6 bases and J gave up 4 bases; unmatched junction bases: 11. Germline values: CDR1 SGHTA, CDR2 FQGNSA. CDR3 coding DNA: TGTGCCAGCAGGTACTCGACAGGGTCTACCTATGGCTACACCTTC. Its translation is CASRYSTGSTYGYTF.

The rearrangement joins TRBV6-2 or TRBV6-3 to TRBJ2-7; 8 positions agree with TRBD2. The CDR3 is 15 amino acids. The germline gives CDR1 MNHEY, CDR2 SVGEGT. V gave up 0 bases and J gave up 7 bases; unmatched junction bases: 8. CDR3 DNA: TGTGCCAGCAGTTACTCGAGGGACCCGGGGGGGGAGCAGTACGTC. It yields the protein CASSYSRDPGGEQYV.

V is TRBV7-2 and J is TRBJ2-1; D remains ambiguous. V lost 5 bases to trimming and J lost 6 bases, with 17 bases between them. This CDR3 region has 15 residues. Germline-derived CDR1 and CDR2 are SGHTA and FQGNSA. The CDR3 DNA reads TGTGCCAGCAGCAGTTACGTTGGCGGATTCAATGAGCAGTTCTTC. This gives the protein CASSSYVGGFNEQFF. The full variable domain, completed using reference TRBV7-2 and TRBJ2-1, is GAGVSQSPSNKVTEKGKDVELRCDPISGHTALYWYRQSLGQGLEFLIYFQGNSAPDKSGLPSDRFSAERTGGSVSTLTIQRTQQEDSAVYLCASSSYVGGFNEQFFGPGTRLTVL.

V and J are TRBV2 and TRBJ1-4; the match to TRBD1 covers 10 bases. The CDR3 runs to 17 residues. The trim removed 6 bases at V and 6 bases at J, leaving 13 bases unmatched. Germline values: CDR1 SNHLY, CDR2 FYNNEI. In DNA, the CDR3 is TGTGCCAGCAGCCGGGACAGGGGCCCTCTTCGGGATGAAAAACTGTTTTTT. Its translation is CASSRDRGPLRDEKLFF.

The rearrangement links TRBV24-1 to TRBJ1-2, with D possibly matching TRBD1 (6 bases). Germline lookup yields CDR1 KGHDR and CDR2 SFDVKD. The CDR3 has 14 amino acids. Trimming removed 6 bases at V and 7 bases at J, with 17 bases between. Here the CDR3 DNA reads TGTGCCACCAGTTCCGGGGGGCGAAAAAGTGGCTACACCTTC. Amino acids: CATSSGGRKSGYTF.

The chain links TRBV27 to TRBJ2-3, with 9 positions matching TRBD2. After removal of 3 bases from V and 0 bases from J, the junction contained 4 bases not matched to a gene. In germline, CDR1 is MNHEY, CDR2 SMNVEV (reference sequence). This CDR3 comprises 16 residues. The CDR3 sequence is CASSFLAGPSTDTQYF. In DNA form, the CDR3 reads TGTGCCAGCAGTTTTCTAGCGGGGCCCAGCACAGATACGCAGTATTTT.

This chain uses TRBV5-1 with TRBJ2-3; no definite D call. The CDR3 spans 13 residues. Germline values: CDR1 SGHRS, CDR2 YFSETQ. The germline V and J ends were trimmed by 2 bases and 6 bases, with 10 bases remaining between them. CDR3 amino acids: CASSFGSGDTQYF. The CDR3 nucleotides read TGCGCCAGCAGCTTCGGTTCCGGGGATACGCAGTATTTT.

The chain links TRBV19 to TRBJ1-6; D gene unclear. The V gene lost 3 bases and the J gene lost 8 bases, with 14 bases spanning the gap. CDR1 and CDR2 from the germline V gene are LNHDA and SQIVND (reference sequence). The CDR3 spans 15 residues. The CDR3 region is CASSIYPPGDSPLHF. The CDR3 DNA follows: TGTGCCAGTAGTATTTATCCCCCCGGTGATTCACCCCTCCACTTT.

The chain joins TRBV27 to TRBJ1-2, with D uncertain. This CDR3 spans 14 amino acids. Looked up from germline, CDR1 is MNHEY and CDR2 is SMNVEV (reference sequence). Trimming stripped 5 bases from V and 4 bases from J, with 14 bases between. Here the CDR3 DNA reads TGTGCCAGCAGTATCTCGAGGGAAGTCTATGGCTACACCTTC. Translating it yields CASSISREVYGYTF.

This chain uses TRBV6-6 with TRBJ1-1; no clear D gene. The length of the CDR3 is 14 residues. Germline CDR1 and CDR2: MNHNY and SVGAGI (reference sequence). With 2 bases removed from V and 1 base from J, the gap between germline ends came to 8 bases. The CDR3 here is CASSYVQSNTEAFF. The CDR3 DNA reads TGTGCCAGCAGTTACGTACAGTCGAACACTGAAGCTTTCTTT.

The chain is built from TRBV6-2 or TRBV6-3 and TRBJ1-5, with D unresolved. With 5 bases removed from V and 9 bases from J, the gap between germline ends came to 14 bases. Per germline, CDR1 MNHEY and CDR2 SVGEGT. The CDR3 extends over 13 amino acids. CDR3 sequence: CASSLGTASPQHF. The CDR3 DNA is TGTGCCAGCAGTCTAGGAACCGCTTCGCCCCAGCATTTT.

The sample holds a few counts of this clone. This sequence joins TRBV24-1 and TRBJ2-5, with 9 bases lining up with TRBD1. CDR1 is KGHDR, CDR2 SFDVKD, per germline. V lost 1 base and J lost 3; bases outside the gene matches: 8. The CDR3 runs to 17 residues. The DNA for the CDR3 is TGTGCCACCAGTGATTTTTGGGACAGGGCAGGGAAAGAGACCCAGTACTTC. Translating gives CATSDFWDRAGKETQYF.

This clone was seen more than once but under ten times. The chain combines TRBV10-3 with TRBJ1-6; D ambiguous. Germline values: CDR1 ENHRY, CDR2 SYGVKD. The CDR3 sequence is 16 residues long. The V end lost 4 bases, the J end lost 7 bases, and 17 bases lay between the germline ends. CDR3 in amino acids: CAISVRPHGENSPLHF. In DNA form, the CDR3 reads TGTGCCATCAGTGTTCGGCCTCATGGGGAGAATTCACCCCTCCACTTT.

Concerning this clone: Within the sample, other DNA sequences also encode this same CDR3. This rearrangement joins TRBV28 to TRBJ1-2, with D maybe TRBD1 (5 bases). There are 11 residues in the CDR3. V shed 2 bases and J shed 8 bases, with 6 bases lying between them. Germline loops: CDR1 MDHEN, CDR2 SYDVKM. CDR3 bases: TGTGCCAGCAGTTTAAGGGGCGGCTACACCTTC. It yields the protein CASSLRGGYTF.

This chain links TRBV9 with TRBJ2-3; D remains ambiguous. CDR3 length: 16 residues. Trimming removed 4 bases at V and 2 bases at J, with 17 bases between. Germline CDR1 SGDLS, CDR2 YYNGEE. In DNA form, the CDR3 reads TGTGCCAGCAGCCCACTCAGCAAACCATACACAGATACGCAGTATTTT. Translation gives CASSPLSKPYTDTQYF.